This TCR beta chain was profiled in a study of low-dose radiotherapy and immunotherapy resistance in tumors. The germline CDR1 and CDR2 sequences are LNHDA and SQIVND (reference sequence). The ends lost 2 bases at V and 10 bases at J; junction bases unmatched: 12. The CDR3 contains 16 residues. First-strand cDNA relied on TRAV- and TRBV-specific primers spanning alpha and beta chains. For amplifying TCRs, the PCR ran for about 19 cycles with Phusion, which was used together with a constant-region primer and the adapter on the V primers. In TCRdb, the reads were re-called with MiXCR into one record per CDR3 protein. Found here are tens of thousands of distinct CDR3 sequences, around 30% of them singletons; the top ten hold 11%. Time point defined: before trial treatment. On this clonotype: This sequence is one base from a far larger clone and is likely a read error.

The V call is TRBV19, the J call TRBJ2-1, with 9 nucleotides matching TRBD2. The sequence was collected from a female donor with ovarian cancer. The starting material was PBMCs, obtained before treatment. CDR3 region: CASSISPAGGPYEQFF. DNA of the CDR3: TGTGCCAGTAGTATATCCCCTGCGGGAGGGCCCTACGAGCAGTTCTTC.